This T cell receptor (beta chain) was identified in a study of blood T cell repertoires in COVID-19. On the study more broadly: COVID-19 samples collected from the United States, Italy and Spain covered acute and convalescent phases. PBMCs, B-cell-depleted T cells, or T cells were the source of the cDNA or gDNA that made up the material.

In the source study's methods: Nucleated cell counts were estimated from reference gene primer amplification. Using immunoSEQ multiplex PCR, the repertoire was profiled, and TCRdb retains in-frame clones only, with some absent. The D gene and trimming were derived from the DNA, and the V and J assignments and clone size from that table. The sample consists of a few hundred thousand clones, 75% to 90% of them appearing once. CDR1 and CDR2 from the germline V gene are SQVTM and ANQGSEA. The CDR3 is made up of 15 amino acids. The V segment lost 4 bases and the J segment 0 bases; nucleotides outside the gene matches: 7.

Sequencing input: peripheral blood. The source of this sequence is a man younger than 40 with active or convalescent COVID-19. This rearrangement joins TRBV29-1 to TRBJ1-1; 8 bases are shared with TRBD1. CDR3 sequence: CSVVGGQGLNTEAFF. The CDR3 bases are TGCAGCGTTGTCGGTGGACAGGGCTTGAACACTGAAGCTTTCTTT.